The next 10 T cell receptor beta chains were all read from a single sample in a study of T cell repertoires in cytomegalovirus infection. TCRdb reprocessed the reads with MiXCR, giving one entry per CDR3 protein. The table shows more than 90,000 distinct CDR3 sequences, with around 10% occurring only once. Their target antigens are unknown. The specimen was PBMCs, sequenced either directly or after in vitro stimulation (not recorded which). These receptors all stem from a human donor in good health (CMV status not recorded). Some clones in this sample may be carry-over from other donors' samples.

This clonotype was counted many times. The chain uses TRBV7-2 and TRBJ1-5, with D uncertain. The CDR3 consists of 15 residues. Trimming shortened V by 1 base and J by 1 base, and 8 bases separated the two germline ends. Germline V lookup: CDR1 SGHTA, CDR2 FQGNSA. The CDR3 DNA sequence: TGTGCCAGCAGCTTAGTGGGTCAGAGCAATCAGCCCCAGCATTTT. Translated, it gives CASSLVGQSNQPQHF.

Of note for this clonotype: The junction does not match germline at one end; this may be a read error. V gene TRBV7-6 combines with J gene TRBJ2-3; the D gene could be TRBD1 or TRBD2 (5 bases each). The germline V gene encodes CDR1 SGHVS and CDR2 FNYEAQ. The CDR3 consists of 16 residues. For the CDR3, the DNA is TGTGCCTGCAGCTCCTCGGGGCTATCGGGCAAAAATACGCAGTATTTT. Translation: CACSSSGLSGKNTQYF.

In its sample, this clonotype was seen a few times. The genes are TRBV9 and TRBJ2-5, with 7 nucleotides matching TRBD2. From germline, CDR1 is SGDLS and CDR2 YYNGEE. J gave up 4 bases and V 0 bases, and 6 bases lay outside the gene matches. This CDR3 spans 15 amino acids. In DNA, the CDR3 is TGTGCCAGCAGCGTAGCCGGACTAGTCACAGAGACCCAGTACTTC. Translated, it gives CASSVAGLVTETQYF.

The chain has TRBV27 and TRBJ2-1; D gene unclear. V lost 2 bases, J lost 14 bases, and 7 bases lay in between. This CDR3 has 10 amino acids. Germline V gene sequence: CDR1 MNHEY, CDR2 SMNVEV (reference sequence). The CDR3 sequence: CASSLRPKFF. Here the CDR3 DNA reads TGTGCCAGCAGTTTAAGGCCTAAGTTCTTC.

This chain connects TRBV10-3 to TRBJ1-1; the D gene is possibly TRBD1 (5 bases). The CDR3 length is 13 residues. CDR1 and CDR2 (germline): ENHRY, SYGVKD. V gave up 6 bases and J gave up 1 base, with 9 bases separating them. CDR3 bases: TGTGCCATCAGACCGCAGGGGAACACTGAAGCTTTCTTT. Translated: CAIRPQGNTEAFF.

The CDR3 coding sequence is TGTGCCAGTAGTGACAGGGCAACGAGACTTTTAGCCAAAAACATTCAGTACTTC. Its translation: CASSDRATRLLAKNIQYF. The chain couples TRBV19 to TRBJ2-4; 7 nucleotides agree with TRBD1. Germline-derived CDR1 and CDR2 are LNHDA and SQIVND (reference sequence). The length of the CDR3 is 18 residues. Unmatched junction bases numbered 13, after V lost 5 bases and J lost 0 bases. The full variable domain, with the rest looked up from reference TRBV19 and TRBJ2-4, is DGGITQSPKYLFRKEGQNVTLSCEQNLNHDAMYWYRQDPGQGLRLIYYSQIVNDFQKGDIAEGYSVSREKKESFPLTVTSAQKNPTAFYLCASSDRATRLLAKNIQYFGAGTRLSVL.

Only a few counts were recorded for this clonotype. The J gene is TRBJ1-4, the V gene TRBV12-5, with 11 nucleotides matching TRBD1. The CDR3 totals 17 residues. V gave up 0 bases and J gave up 4 bases; unmatched junction bases: 4. From germline, CDR1 is LGHNT and CDR2 FRNRAP. CDR3 DNA: TGTGCTAGTGGTTTGGTCCGGACAGGGGGCCTTAATGAAAAACTGTTTTTT. Its protein product is CASGLVRTGGLNEKLFF.

The V and J genes are TRBV4-2 and TRBJ2-5; TRBD2 matches 7 bases. Germline V gene data show CDR1 as LGHNA and CDR2 as YNFKEQ. Trimming removed 6 bases from V and 4 bases from J; junction bases left unmatched: 5. The CDR3 spans 13 residues. Here the CDR3 reads CASRGDYLETQYF. The CDR3 DNA is TGTGCCAGCAGGGGGGACTACCTAGAGACCCAGTACTTC.

The chain carries TRBV7-2 and TRBJ2-3; no firm D call. Germline CDR1 is SGHTA and CDR2 is FQGNSA. The CDR3 is 15 residues long. Trimming removed 7 bases from V and 1 base from J, with 15 bases in between. The CDR3 nucleotides are TGTGCCAGCACCCTTGGGTCCTGGGGCACAGATACGCAGTATTTT. This gives the protein CASTLGSWGTDTQYF.

In this sample, this clonotype turned up many times. The chain recombines TRBV7-2 with TRBJ2-6, with D unclear. Trimming left V 3 bases short and J 2 bases short, with 2 bases between. Germline V gives CDR1 SGHTA, CDR2 FQGNSA. The CDR3 totals 13 residues. CDR3 nucleotides: TGTGCCAGCAGCTTTGCTGGGGCCAACGTCCTGACTTTC. Its protein product is CASSFAGANVLTF. Together with reference TRBV7-2 and TRBJ2-6, the CDR3 gives the full variable domain: GAGVSQSPSNKVTEKGKDVELRCDPISGHTALYWYRQSLGQGLEFLIYFQGNSAPDKSGLPSDRFSAERTGGSVSTLTIQRTQQEDSAVYLCASSFAGANVLTFGAGSRLTVL.